This T cell receptor (beta chain) was identified during a study of blood T cells in healthy people across ages. The V and J ends lost 8 bases and 4 bases, in that order; junction bases with no gene match: 4. The CDR3 has 14 residues. From germline, CDR1 is MNHEY and CDR2 SMNVEV (reference sequence). A J-beta primer mix and a sample-barcoded 5' primer were used in a second PCR of about 7 to 12 cycles. TCRdb re-called the 5' RACE reads through MiXCR, storing one row per CDR3 protein. Of approximately 2,000,000 distinct CDR3 sequences detected, approximately 39% appear once; the ten largest clones hold roughly 23%. Of note for this clonotype: Its antigen is undetermined.

Total RNA extraction produced at least 5.5 micrograms (per sample) for the study. Study outcomes and limitations: What prevented conclusive comparison of naive and antigen-experienced cells was that PBMCs were unsorted.

The chain recombines TRBV27 with TRBJ2-2, with 10 bases that match TRBD2. This receptor was obtained from a human donor in good health. The sequenced sample was blood. The CDR3 loop reads CASGWTSGTGELFF. CDR3 coding DNA: TGTGCCAGCGGATGGACTAGCGGCACCGGGGAGCTGTTTTTT.